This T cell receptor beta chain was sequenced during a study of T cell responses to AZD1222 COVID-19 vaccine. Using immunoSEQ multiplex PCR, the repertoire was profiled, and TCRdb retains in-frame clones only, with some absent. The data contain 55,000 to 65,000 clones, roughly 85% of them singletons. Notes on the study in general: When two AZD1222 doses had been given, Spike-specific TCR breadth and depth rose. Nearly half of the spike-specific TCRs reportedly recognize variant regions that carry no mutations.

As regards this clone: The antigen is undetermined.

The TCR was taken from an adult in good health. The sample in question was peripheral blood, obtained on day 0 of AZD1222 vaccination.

The CDR3 here is CASSLVSWGGNADTQYF. For the CDR3, the DNA is TGTGCCAGCAGCTTGGTGTCGTGGGGCGGAAACGCAGATACGCAGTATTTT. This chain uses TRBV5-6 with TRBJ2-3, with D possibly TRBD1 on 5 matching bases. Germline V CDR1 and CDR2: SGHDT, YYEEEE. This CDR3 region has 17 residues. V lost 0 bases and J 4 bases, leaving 18 bases between the germline ends.